This is a list of T cell receptor beta chains from one sample in a study of T cells in localized non-small cell lung cancer. Method: immunoSEQ multiplex PCR; TCRdb's copy keeps in-frame clones and lacks some. This table has 27,000 or so clones, roughly 80% appearing once. The sample in question was peripheral blood, obtained before any cancer treatment. The receptors were gathered from a woman aged 35-75 years with stage I lung adenocarcinoma. Each CDR3 is given without its conserved first and last residue. Expanded clones are given a class, and other clones once, few, many or no size at all.

v_call clone_size cdr3_aa
TRBV6-5 - ASSRDRQETQY
TRBV30 - AWSRKAATNEKLF
TRBV5-1 - ASSSGGGSSSYEQY
TRBV6-6 - ASSYARVSEAF
TRBV5-6 - ASSLGPATNEKLF
TRBV6-5 - ASRGGGREKLF
TRBV5-4 - ASSDGTATEQY
TRBV23-1 few ASSQSTDASSYGYT
TRBV9 - ASSVEGGGSYQETQY
TRBV5-6 few ASSFFWDTASGNTIY
TRBV10-3 - AIAGRGRSPLH
TRBV10-1 - ASSDHLKETQY
TRBV4-1 - ASSRAGGLGDTQY
TRBV7-3 few ASSLTGGAYEQY
TRBV18 - ASSPTGVPSGYT
TRBV2 - ATYRGQRNEKLF
TRBV11-3 few ASSPRAGLNTGELF
TRBV5-1 - ASSLVENTGELF
TRBV19 once ASTRSSYNSPLH
TRBV16 - ASSQSWSVNYGYT